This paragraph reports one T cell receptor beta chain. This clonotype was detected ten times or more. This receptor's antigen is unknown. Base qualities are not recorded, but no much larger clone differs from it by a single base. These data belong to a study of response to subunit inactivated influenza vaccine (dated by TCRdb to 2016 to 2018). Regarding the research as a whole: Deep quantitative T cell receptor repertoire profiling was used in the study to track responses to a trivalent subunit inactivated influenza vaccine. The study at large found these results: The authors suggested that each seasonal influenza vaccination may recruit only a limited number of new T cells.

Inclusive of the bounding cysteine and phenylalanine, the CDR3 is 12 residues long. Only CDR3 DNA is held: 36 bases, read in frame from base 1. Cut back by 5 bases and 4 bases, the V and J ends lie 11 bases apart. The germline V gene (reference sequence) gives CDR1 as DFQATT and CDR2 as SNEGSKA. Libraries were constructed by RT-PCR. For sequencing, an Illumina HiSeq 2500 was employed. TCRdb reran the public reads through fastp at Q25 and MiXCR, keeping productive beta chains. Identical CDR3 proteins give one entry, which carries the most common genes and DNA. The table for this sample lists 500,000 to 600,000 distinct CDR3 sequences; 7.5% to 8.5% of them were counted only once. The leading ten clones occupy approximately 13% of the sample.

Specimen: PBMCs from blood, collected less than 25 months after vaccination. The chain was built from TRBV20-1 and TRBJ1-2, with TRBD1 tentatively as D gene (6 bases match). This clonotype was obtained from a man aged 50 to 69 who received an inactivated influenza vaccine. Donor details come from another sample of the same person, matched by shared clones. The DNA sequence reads TGCAGTGCTTCTAGGGGGATCTATGGCTACACCTTC. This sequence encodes CSASRGIYGYTF.